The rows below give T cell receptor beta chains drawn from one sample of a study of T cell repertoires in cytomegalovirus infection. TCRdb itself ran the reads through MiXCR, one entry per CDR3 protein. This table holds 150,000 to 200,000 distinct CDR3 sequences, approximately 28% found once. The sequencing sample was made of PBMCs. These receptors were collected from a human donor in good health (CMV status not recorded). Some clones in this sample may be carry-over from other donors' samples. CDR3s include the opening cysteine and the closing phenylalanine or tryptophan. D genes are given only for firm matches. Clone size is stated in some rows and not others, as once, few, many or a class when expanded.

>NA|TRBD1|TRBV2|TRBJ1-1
CASSVGPDREAFF
TGTGCCAGCAGTGTGGGGCCGGACAGGGAAGCTTTCTTT
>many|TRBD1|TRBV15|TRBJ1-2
CATSRGIGTGASLDYGYTF
TGTGCCACCAGCAGAGGGATTGGGACAGGGGCTTCCCTGGACTATGGCTACACCTTC
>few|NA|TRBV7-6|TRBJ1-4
CASSFRGNGEKLFF
TGTGCCAGCAGCTTCCGGGGAAACGGTGAAAAACTGTTTTTT
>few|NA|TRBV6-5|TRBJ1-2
CASKRGQGTNGYTF
TGTGCCAGCAAAAGGGGCCAGGGAACGAATGGCTACACCTTC
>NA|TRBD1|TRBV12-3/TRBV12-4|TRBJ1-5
CASSLVGPGGNLPQHF
TGTGCCAGCAGTTTGGTCGGGCCAGGGGGGAATCTGCCCCAGCATTTT
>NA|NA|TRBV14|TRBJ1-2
CASSQVPEYGYTF
TGTGCCAGCAGCCAAGTCCCCGAATATGGCTACACCTTC
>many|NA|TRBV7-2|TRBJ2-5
CASSHQANEETQYF
TGTGCCAGCAGCCACCAGGCGAATGAAGAGACCCAGTACTTC
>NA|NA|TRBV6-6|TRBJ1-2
CASSYSNSLSNYGYTF
TGTGCCAGCAGTTACTCAAACAGCCTTTCTAACTATGGCTACACCTTC
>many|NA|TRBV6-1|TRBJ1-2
CASSFTRGSGYTF
TGTGCCAGCAGCTTTACCCGGGGGAGTGGCTACACCTTC
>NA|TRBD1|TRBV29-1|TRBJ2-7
CSVRQGAYEQYF
TGCAGCGTTCGACAGGGCGCCTACGAGCAGTACTTC
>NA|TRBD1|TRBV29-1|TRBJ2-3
CSVDEGTGATDTQYF
TGCAGCGTTGACGAGGGGACAGGGGCCACAGATACGCAGTATTTT
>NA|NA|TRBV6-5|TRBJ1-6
CASSRGEGNSPLHF
TGTGCCAGCAGCCGGGGGGAAGGGAATTCACCCCTCCACTTT
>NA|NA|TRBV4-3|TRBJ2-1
CASSQDGGPDNEQFF
TGCGCCAGCAGCCAAGATGGGGGGCCCGACAATGAGCAGTTCTTC
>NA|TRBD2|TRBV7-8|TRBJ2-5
CASRTRPGTRGETQYF
TGTGCCAGCAGGACTCGGCCCGGGACTAGAGGGGAGACCCAGTACTTC
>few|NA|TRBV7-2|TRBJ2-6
CASSLEGTGANVLTF
TGTGCCAGCAGCTTAGAAGGAACTGGGGCCAACGTCCTGACTTTC
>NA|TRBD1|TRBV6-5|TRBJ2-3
CASSTWTGGVPDTQYF
TGTGCCAGCAGTACATGGACAGGGGGAGTACCAGATACGCAGTATTTT
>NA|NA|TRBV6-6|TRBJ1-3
CASSYGTSGNTKYF
TGTGCCAGCAGTTACGGCACCTCTGGAAACACCAAATATTTT
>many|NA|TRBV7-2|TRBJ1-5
CASSLAQGPYSNQPQHF
TGTGCCAGCAGCTTGGCACAGGGACCGTATAGCAATCAGCCCCAGCATTTT
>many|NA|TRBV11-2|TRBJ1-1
CASSQGGTEAFF
TGTGCCAGCAGCCAAGGGGGGACCGAAGCTTTCTTT
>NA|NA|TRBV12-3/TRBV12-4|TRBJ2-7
CASSLGLSYEQYF
TGTGCCAGCAGCCTAGGCTTGAGTTACGAGCAGTACTTC
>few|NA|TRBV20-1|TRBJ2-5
CSAGRKSETQYF
TGCAGTGCGGGGCGGAAATCGGAGACCCAGTACTTC
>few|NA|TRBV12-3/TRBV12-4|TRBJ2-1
CASSLQQGAAQFF
TGTGCCAGCAGTTTACAACAGGGAGCCGCACAGTTCTTC
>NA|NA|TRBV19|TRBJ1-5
CASSIYRNGNQPQHF
TGTGCCAGTAGTATCTACAGGAATGGAAATCAGCCCCAGCATTTT
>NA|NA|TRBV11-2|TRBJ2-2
CASSLRGGVNTGELFF
TGTGCCAGCAGCTTACGAGGAGGGGTGAACACCGGGGAGCTGTTTTTT
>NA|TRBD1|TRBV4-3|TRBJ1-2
CASSRTGEGGYTF
TGCGCCAGCAGCCGGACAGGGGAGGGTGGCTACACCTTC
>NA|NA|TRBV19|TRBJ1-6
CASSRTEQGKSPLHF
TGTGCCAGTAGTAGGACAGAGCAGGGGAAATCACCCCTCCACTTT
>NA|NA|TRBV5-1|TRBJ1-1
CASRAGQLNTEAFF
TGCGCCAGCAGGGCCGGACAGTTGAACACTGAAGCTTTCTTT
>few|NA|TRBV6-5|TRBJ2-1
CASPLRAPTHNEQFF
TGTGCCAGCCCGTTGAGAGCTCCTACCCACAATGAGCAGTTCTTC
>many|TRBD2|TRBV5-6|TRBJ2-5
CASSSSAGTAETQYF
TGTGCCAGCAGCTCATCAGCGGGGACGGCGGAGACCCAGTACTTC
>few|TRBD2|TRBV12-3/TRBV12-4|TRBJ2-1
CASSQRDLPQTNEQFF
TGTGCCAGCAGCCAGCGGGACTTACCACAAACCAATGAGCAGTTCTTC